A single T cell receptor (beta chain) is shown here with its context. What it binds is unknown. This CDR3 has 17 residues. Germline CDR1 reads LGHDT; CDR2 reads YNNKEL (reference sequence). The study made its TRB cDNA libraries by 5' RACE, adding UMI labels. No DNA is given; TCRdb re-called the 5' RACE reads and lists each CDR3 protein once. The sample's table shows over 55,000 distinct CDR3 sequences. The data stem from a study of CXCR3-negative and CXCR3-positive naive CD8 T cells. Regarding the study as a whole: CXCR3-positive naive cells had TRB CDR3s that were more hydrophobic than CXCR3-negative naive cells had.

Sample: naive CXCR3+ CD8+ T cells from blood. Subset indicated: CD45RO-CCR7+CD27+CD95- naive CD8+ T cells expressing CXCR3 (TNR3+). The TCR originated in a human donor in good health. Some clones in this sample may be carry-over from other donors' samples. The chain recombines TRBV3-1 with TRBJ2-5; no DNA is available, so the TRBD2 call from TCRdb remains unchecked. The CDR3 here is CASSDIYGRTDGETQYF.